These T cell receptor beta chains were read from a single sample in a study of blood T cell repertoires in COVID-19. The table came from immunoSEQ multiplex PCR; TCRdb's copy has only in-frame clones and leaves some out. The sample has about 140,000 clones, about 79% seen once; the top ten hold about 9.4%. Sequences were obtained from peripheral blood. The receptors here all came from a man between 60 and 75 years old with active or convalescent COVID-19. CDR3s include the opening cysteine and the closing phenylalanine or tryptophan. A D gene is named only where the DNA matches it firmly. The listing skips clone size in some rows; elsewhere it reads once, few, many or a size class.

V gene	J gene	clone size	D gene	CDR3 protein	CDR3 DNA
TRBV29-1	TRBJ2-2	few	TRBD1	CSVGTGTGGTGELFF	TGCAGCGTCGGTACCGGGACAGGGGGCACCGGGGAGCTGTTTTTT
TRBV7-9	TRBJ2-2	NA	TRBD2	CASSPPTGLAGGHTGELFF	TGTGCCAGCAGCCCACCTACCGGACTAGCGGGAGGGCACACCGGGGAGCTGTTTTTT
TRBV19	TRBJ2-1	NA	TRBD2	CASFPASGRAVGGNEQFF	TGTGCCAGTTTCCCGGCTAGCGGGAGGGCCGTAGGAGGGAATGAGCAGTTCTTC
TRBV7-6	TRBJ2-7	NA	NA	CASSLEAGARYEQYF	TGTGCCAGCAGCTTAGAGGCGGGGGCCAGGTACGAGCAGTACTTC
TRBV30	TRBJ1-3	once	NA	CAWRKKTAFSGNTIYF	TGTGCCTGGAGAAAAAAGACAGCTTTCTCTGGAAACACCATATATTTT
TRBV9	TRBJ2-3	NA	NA	CASSVAASRDTQYF	TGTGCCAGCAGCGTAGCGGCTAGCAGAGATACGCAGTATTTT
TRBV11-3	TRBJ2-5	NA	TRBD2	CASSGRGETQYF	TGTGCCAGTAGCGGGAGGGGAGAGACCCAGTACTTC
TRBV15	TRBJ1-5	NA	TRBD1	CATSRDLGGGQPQHF	TGTGCCACCAGCAGAGATTTAGGGGGCGGTCAGCCCCAGCATTTT
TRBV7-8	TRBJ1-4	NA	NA	CASSSAGALRSEKLFF	TGTGCCAGCAGCTCGGCGGGGGCTCTCAGAAGTGAAAAACTGTTTTTT
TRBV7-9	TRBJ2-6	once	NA	CASSSSSSGANVLTF	TGTGCCAGCAGCTCTTCTAGCTCTGGGGCCAACGTCCTGACTTTC
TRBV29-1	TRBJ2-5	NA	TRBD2	CSVAATSDLGTQYF	TGCAGCGTTGCAGCGACTAGCGATCTCGGGACCCAGTACTTC
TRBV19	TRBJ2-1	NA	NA	CASSSSTFDEQFF	TGTGCCAGTAGTAGCTCTACTTTTGATGAGCAGTTCTTC
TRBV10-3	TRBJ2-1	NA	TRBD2	CAISQAGAQIYNEQFF	TGTGCCATCAGCCAAGCGGGAGCGCAGATATACAATGAGCAGTTCTTC
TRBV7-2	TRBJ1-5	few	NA	CASSKPGGGNQPQHF	TGTGCCAGCAGCAAACCCGGGGGGGGCAATCAGCCCCAGCATTTT
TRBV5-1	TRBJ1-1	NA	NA	CASRPNRANTEAFF	TGCGCCAGCAGGCCTAACAGGGCCAACACTGAAGCTTTCTTT